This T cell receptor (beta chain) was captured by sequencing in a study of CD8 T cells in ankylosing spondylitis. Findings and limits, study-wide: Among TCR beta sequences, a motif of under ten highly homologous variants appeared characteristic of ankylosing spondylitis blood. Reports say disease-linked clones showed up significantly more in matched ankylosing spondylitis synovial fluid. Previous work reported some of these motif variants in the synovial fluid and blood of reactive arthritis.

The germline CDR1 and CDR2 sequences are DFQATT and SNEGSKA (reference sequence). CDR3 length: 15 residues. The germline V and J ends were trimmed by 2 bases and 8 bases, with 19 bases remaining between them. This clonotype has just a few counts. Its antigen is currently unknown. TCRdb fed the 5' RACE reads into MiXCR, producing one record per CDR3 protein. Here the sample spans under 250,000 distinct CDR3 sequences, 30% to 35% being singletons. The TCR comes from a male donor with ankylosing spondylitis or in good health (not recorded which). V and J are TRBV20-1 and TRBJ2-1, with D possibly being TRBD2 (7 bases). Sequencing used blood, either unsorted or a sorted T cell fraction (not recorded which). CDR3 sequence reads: CSARRAGAPSDEQFF. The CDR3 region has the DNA TGCAGTGCTAGACGGGCGGGGGCCCCGAGTGATGAGCAGTTCTTC.